The present entry profiles one T cell receptor beta chain with its context. Its target is unknown. This record comes from a study of T cell responses to AZD1222 COVID-19 vaccine. Study results and caveats: Within unmutated variant regions lay the reported targets of nearly half of spike-specific TCRs. The number of AZD1222 recipients seropositive at baseline was only 6 or 7. Across spike, vaccine-associated CD4 TCRs were found, dominant at 160-218 and 743-854. It was only after the peak T cell response that any repertoires were sampled.

The CDR3 contains 13 residues. Trimming shortened V by 7 bases and J by 4 bases, and 10 bases separated the two germline ends. Germline loops: CDR1 LNHDA, CDR2 SQIVND (reference sequence). Assay: immunoSEQ multiplex PCR; the TCRdb copy retains only in-frame clones and omits some. The data contain around 190,000 clones, roughly 94% of them seen just once; the ten biggest clones take up around 1.6%. The receptor was isolated from an adult who received the AZD1222 COVID-19 vaccine. This sample comprised peripheral blood, obtained 28 days after the second AZD1222 dose. The V call is TRBV19, the J call TRBJ2-2; D is perhaps TRBD2 (6 bases). In nucleotides, the CDR3 is TGTGCCAGTAAAGTCGGGGGCACCGGGGAGCTGTTTTTT. This sequence encodes CASKVGGTGELFF.